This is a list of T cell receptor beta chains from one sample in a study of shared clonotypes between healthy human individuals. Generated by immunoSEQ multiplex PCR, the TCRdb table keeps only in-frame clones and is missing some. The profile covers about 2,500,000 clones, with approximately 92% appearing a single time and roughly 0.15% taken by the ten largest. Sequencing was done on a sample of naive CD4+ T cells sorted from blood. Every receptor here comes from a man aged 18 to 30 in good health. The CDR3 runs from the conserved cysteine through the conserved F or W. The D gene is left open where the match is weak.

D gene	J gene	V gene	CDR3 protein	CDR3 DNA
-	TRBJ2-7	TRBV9	CASSVGGQFVEQYF	TGTGCCAGCAGCGTGGGGGGACAGTTCGTTGAGCAGTACTTC
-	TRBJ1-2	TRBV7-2	CASSLYGGANNYGYTF	TGTGCCAGCAGCTTATACGGGGGGGCCAATAACTATGGCTACACCTTC
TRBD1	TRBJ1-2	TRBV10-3	CATGQGSGYTF	TGTGCCACCGGACAGGGGTCTGGCTACACCTTC
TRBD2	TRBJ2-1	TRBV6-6	CASSYVERGTYNEQFF	TGTGCCAGCAGTTACGTGGAGCGGGGAACCTACAATGAGCAGTTCTTC
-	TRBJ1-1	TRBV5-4	CASSSRAKGDTEAFF	TGTGCCAGCAGCTCCAGGGCAAAGGGGGACACTGAAGCTTTCTTT
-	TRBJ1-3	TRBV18	CASSPPDSGNTIYF	TGTGCCAGCTCACCACCCGACTCTGGAAACACCATATATTTT
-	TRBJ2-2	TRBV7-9	CASSSRGDISTGELFF	TGTGCCAGCAGCTCAAGGGGGGACATATCGACCGGGGAGCTGTTTTTT
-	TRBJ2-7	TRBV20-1	CSAHSYEQYF	TGCAGTGCTCACTCCTACGAGCAGTACTTC
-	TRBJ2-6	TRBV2	CASSDRAGANVLTF	TGTGCCAGCAGTGACCGGGCCGGGGCCAACGTCCTGACTTTC
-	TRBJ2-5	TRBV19	CASSNLGGETQYF	TGTGCCAGTAGTAACCTAGGAGGGGAGACCCAGTACTTC
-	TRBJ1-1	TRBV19	CASNGVGLMNTEAFF	TGTGCCAGTAATGGGGTTGGACTCATGAACACTGAAGCTTTCTTT
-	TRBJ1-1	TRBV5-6	CASSFDSKQGWTEAFF	TGTGCCAGCAGCTTCGACTCTAAGCAGGGGTGGACTGAAGCTTTCTTT
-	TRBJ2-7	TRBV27	CASSLSKSQGWTYEQYF	TGTGCCAGCAGTTTATCGAAATCGCAGGGTTGGACCTACGAGCAGTACTTC
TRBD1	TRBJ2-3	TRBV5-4	CASSPRTGGTDTQYF	TGTGCCAGCAGCCCCCGGACAGGGGGCACAGATACGCAGTATTTT
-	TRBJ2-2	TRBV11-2	CASSSAGTRTDTGELFF	TGTGCCAGCAGCTCCGCAGGAACCCGGACGGACACCGGGGAGCTGTTTTTT
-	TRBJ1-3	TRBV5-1	CASSLTGGNTIYF	TGCGCCAGCAGCTTGACAGGTGGAAACACCATATATTTT